One and the same sample provided the 26 T cell receptor beta chains below, sequenced in a study of CDR3 diversity in severe acne. TCRdb reanalysed the PCR reads using MiXCR and keeps one entry per CDR3 protein. This sample yields about 90,000 distinct CDR3 sequences, of which less than 65% are seen a single time; 11% belongs to the top ten. Sequencing used blood. Every receptor here comes from a male donor with severe acne vulgaris.

This chain joins TRBV9 and TRBJ1-2, with unresolved D. Germline CDR1 is SGDLS and CDR2 is YYNGEE. V was pared by 0 bases and J by 11 bases, with 17 bases between. This CDR3 spans 14 amino acids. The CDR3 region is CASSVVVTDPYYTF. In DNA form, the CDR3 reads TGTGCCAGCAGCGTAGTAGTGACTGACCCCTATTACACCTTC.

The chain employs TRBV7-9 and TRBJ2-7, with D possibly matching TRBD1 (6 bases). This CDR3 has 15 residues. The germline CDR1 and CDR2 sequences are SEHNR and FQNEAQ (reference sequence). V was trimmed by 8 bases and J by 2 bases, leaving 19 bases between them. DNA for the CDR3: TGTGCCAGCTCGGGACATGCCATACGACCCTACGAGCAGTACTTC. This sequence encodes CASSGHAIRPYEQYF.

The chain's CDR3 is CAISESTSASYEQYF. The DNA of the CDR3 is TGTGCCATCAGTGAGAGCACTAGCGCGTCCTACGAGCAGTACTTC. The gene calls are TRBV10-3 and TRBJ2-7; TRBD2 matches 7 bases. Looked up from germline, CDR1 is ENHRY and CDR2 is SYGVKD. This CDR3 comprises 15 residues. The ends lost 2 bases at V and 1 base at J; junction bases unmatched: 5.

The chain links TRBV9 to TRBJ2-2; no clear D. This CDR3 has 19 residues. Germline lookup yields CDR1 SGDLS and CDR2 YYNGEE. Trimming took off 0 bases at V and 2 bases at J, with 20 bases between the two ends. CDR3 sequence: CASSVDCRQPKVNTGELFF. The CDR3 region has the DNA TGTGCCAGCAGCGTAGATTGTCGGCAGCCCAAAGTTAACACCGGGGAGCTGTTTTTT.

In its sample, this clonotype was seen many times. V usage is TRBV19 and J usage is TRBJ2-3, with 10 nucleotides matching TRBD1. The CDR3 contains 16 residues. The germline gives CDR1 LNHDA, CDR2 SQIVND (reference sequence). V was pared by 3 bases and J by 3 bases, with 6 bases of the junction left unmatched. CDR3 nucleotides: TGTGCCAGTAGTATGATGCCGGGACAGGGGACAGATACGCAGTATTTT. Protein product: CASSMMPGQGTDTQYF.

This clonotype was recorded a few times. The J gene is TRBJ1-2, the V gene TRBV29-1; the D is unclear. Germline V CDR1 and CDR2: SQVTM, ANQGSEA. The V end lost 2 bases, the J end lost 5 bases, and 9 bases lay between the germline ends. The CDR3 contains 12 residues. CDR3 nucleotides: TGCAGCGTTGAAATGTCGCCGTATGGCTACACCTTC. It codes for CSVEMSPYGYTF.

This clonotype was detected ten times or more. J is TRBJ2-2 and V is TRBV11-3; perhaps TRBD2 as D (5 bases). The V gene's germline CDR1 is SGHNT and CDR2 YENEEA. The V end was cut by 1 base, the J end by 5 bases, with 11 bases between. This CDR3 comprises 15 residues. CDR3 coding DNA: TGTGCCAGCAGCTTAGTGGGAGATCGGACCGGGGAGCTGTTTTTT. Translating gives CASSLVGDRTGELFF. Full variable domain (outside the CDR3, taken from reference TRBV11-3 and TRBJ2-2): EAGVVQSPRYKIIEKKQPVAFWCNPISGHNTLYWYLQNLGQGPELLIRYENEEAVDDSQLPKDRFSAERLKGVDSTLKIQPAELGDSAVYLCASSLVGDRTGELFFGEGSRLTVL.

The CDR3 sequence: CASSSGLPSYEQYV. CDR3 coding DNA: TGCGCCAGCAGCTCGGGACTCCCTTCCTACGAGCAGTACGTC. The gene calls are TRBV4-3 and TRBJ2-7, with D maybe TRBD2 (6 bases). Trimming shortened V by 5 bases and J by 1 base, and 12 bases separated the two germline ends. This CDR3 is built from 14 residues. From germline, CDR1 is LGHNA and CDR2 YSLEER.

The chain employs TRBV29-1 and TRBJ1-5; D ambiguous. Germline lookup yields CDR1 SQVTM and CDR2 ANQGSEA. The CDR3 is made up of 14 amino acids. Between the trimmed V and J ends, which lost 8 bases and 2 bases, there was a span of 16 bases. The CDR3 here is CSLIKRQGNQPQHF. CDR3 bases: TGCAGCCTTATTAAGAGGCAGGGCAATCAGCCCCAGCATTTT.

This clonotype was observed at least ten times. This sequence joins TRBV7-9 and TRBJ2-5, with TRBD1 matching over 9 bases. Trimming cost V 0 bases and J 5 bases; bases outside gene matches: 13. This CDR3 contains 18 residues. CDR1 and CDR2 from the germline V gene are SEHNR and FQNEAQ (reference sequence). The CDR3 region has the DNA TGTGCCAGCAGCTTAGCTGGGGGGGGACAGGGAGGACGTGAGACCCAGTACTTC. Translating it yields CASSLAGGGQGGRETQYF.

V usage is TRBV10-3 and J usage is TRBJ2-1; 16 bases map to TRBD2. J gave up 9 bases and V 4 bases, and 6 bases lay outside the gene matches. The germline CDR1 and CDR2 sequences are ENHRY and SYGVKD. The CDR3 is made up of 16 amino acids. CDR3 sequence reads: CAISGGTSGRDSEQFF. The CDR3 DNA reads as TGTGCCATCAGTGGGGGGACTAGCGGGAGGGATAGTGAGCAGTTCTTC.

This sequence joins TRBV12-3 or TRBV12-4 and TRBJ2-7, with TRBD2 matching over 15 bases. This CDR3 region has 16 residues. V lost 7 bases and J lost 5; bases outside the gene matches: 9. Written as DNA, the CDR3 is TGTGCCAGCACCAGGACTAGCGGGAGGGCCATGGACGAGCAGTACTTC. This codes for CASTRTSGRAMDEQYF.

At least ten counts were recorded for this clonotype. The CDR3 region has the DNA TGTGCCAGCAGCCCAGGGTATGGAAACACCATATATTTT. Translated, it gives CASSPGYGNTIYF. This chain connects TRBV5-6 to TRBJ1-3; possible D gene TRBD1, 5 bases. Germline V lookup: CDR1 SGHDT, CDR2 YYEEEE. Trimming left V 4 bases short and J 3 bases short, with 8 bases between. The CDR3 has 13 residues.

The rearrangement joins TRBV9 to TRBJ1-1; maybe TRBD1 (6 bases). The CDR3 is made up of 16 amino acids. Germline lookup yields CDR1 SGDLS and CDR2 YYNGEE. The V end was cut by 0 bases, the J end by 1 base, with 13 bases between. The CDR3 nucleotides read TGTGCCAGCAGCGTAGTCCAGGACAGATCGAACACTGAAGCTTTCTTT. Amino acid sequence: CASSVVQDRSNTEAFF.

This clonotype appeared many times. This chain uses TRBV30 with TRBJ2-5; D might be TRBD1 (6 bases). There are 13 residues in the CDR3. V lost 3 bases to trimming and J lost 4 bases, with 12 bases between them. Germline assignment: CDR1 GTSNPN and CDR2 SVGIG (reference sequence). The CDR3 loop is CAWSRGVVETQYF. The CDR3 nucleotides read TGTGCCTGGAGCAGGGGTGTCGTAGAGACCCAGTACTTC.

Of note for this clonotype: At one end the junction does not follow the germline gene, possibly because of a read error. The chain recombines TRBV19 with TRBJ2-1; D not resolved. The CDR3 runs 15 residues. CDR1 and CDR2 from the germline V gene are LNHDA and SQIVND (reference sequence). CDR3 sequence (DNA): TGTGCCAGTAGTATAGCGGACGGCTCCTACAATGAGAAGTTCTTC. Its translation is CASSIADGSYNEKFF.

The rearrangement joins TRBV6-1 to TRBJ2-2; D uncertain. The germline CDR1 and CDR2 sequences are MNHNS and SASEGT. The ends were cut back, 8 bases at V and 6 bases at J, with 13 bases in the middle. The CDR3 has 13 amino acids. CDR3 coding DNA: TGTGCCAGCCAAACCGCCGGCTCCGGGGAGCTGTTTTTT. Encoded protein: CASQTAGSGELFF.

The chain carries TRBV20-1 and TRBJ2-1; 12 bases match TRBD2. The V segment lost 1 base and the J segment 8 bases; nucleotides outside the gene matches: 9. CDR1 and CDR2 (germline): DFQATT, SNEGSKA (reference sequence). There are 16 residues in the CDR3. The CDR3 reads CSARAPTSGSSDEQFF. The CDR3 nucleotides are TGCAGTGCTAGAGCACCGACTAGCGGGAGTAGCGATGAGCAGTTCTTC.

In this sample, this clonotype turned up once. Sequence at one end of the junction differs from germline and may be a read error. The chain is built from TRBV7-7 and TRBJ2-7, with 12 positions matching TRBD1. Germline values: CDR1 SSHAT, CDR2 FNYEAQ (reference sequence). The CDR3 loop spans 15 amino acids. The CDR3 nucleotides read TGTGCTAGCAGCTTAGGGGACAGGGGGCAGTACGAGCAGTACTTC. Translating it yields CASSLGDRGQYEQYF.

The rearrangement uses TRBV12-3 or TRBV12-4 and TRBJ1-3; D is ambiguous. The V gene lost 0 bases and the J gene lost 3 bases, with 6 bases spanning the gap. There are 14 residues in the CDR3. CDR3 residues: CASSLANGGNTIYF. The DNA for the CDR3 is TGTGCCAGCAGTTTAGCGAACGGTGGAAACACCATATATTTT.

This clonotype qualifies as medium-sized. The chain carries TRBV29-1 and TRBJ1-2; 8 nucleotides line up with TRBD1. V lost 6 bases and J lost 3; bases outside the gene matches: 9. The CDR3 totals 14 residues. Germline CDR1 and CDR2: SQVTM and ANQGSEA. CDR3 sequence reads: CSVTGQGGHYGYTF. Written as DNA, the CDR3 is TGCAGCGTAACCGGACAGGGAGGGCACTATGGCTACACCTTC.

A word on this clonotype: With a much larger clone just one base away, this may be a read error. Written as DNA, the CDR3 is TGTGCCAGCAGTGGGGTGCGGGACAAGGCTGGAAACACCATATATTTT. Protein: CASSGVRDKAGNTIYF. The J gene is TRBJ1-3, the V gene TRBV2; tentative D call: TRBD1 (6 bases). The CDR3 runs 16 residues. V lost 4 bases, J lost 2 bases, and 15 bases lay in between. Per germline, CDR1 SNHLY and CDR2 FYNNEI.

This clonotype was counted at least ten times. This chain uses TRBV2 with TRBJ2-1; TRBD2 matches at 10 bases. The ends lost 6 bases at V and 8 bases at J; junction bases unmatched: 7. The CDR3 contains 14 residues. CDR1 is SNHLY, CDR2 FYNNEI, per germline. CDR3 in amino acids: CASRTGTSDHEQFF. CDR3 bases: TGTGCCAGCAGAACCGGGACTAGCGATCATGAGCAGTTCTTC.

The J gene is TRBJ1-1, the V gene TRBV29-1; D uncertain. From germline, CDR1 is SQVTM and CDR2 ANQGSEA. This CDR3 comprises 13 residues. The V end lost 7 bases, the J end lost 2 bases, and 14 bases lay between the germline ends. CDR3 sequence reads: CSATDGVNTEAFF. The CDR3 region has the DNA TGCAGCGCCACGGACGGAGTTAACACTGAAGCTTTCTTT.

The chain couples TRBV11-3 to TRBJ2-5, with 11 bases fitting TRBD2. Germline-derived CDR1 and CDR2 are SGHNT and YENEEA. Trimming took 3 bases from V and 1 from J; bases not matched to a gene: 4. CDR3 length: 16 amino acids. The CDR3 DNA reads as TGTGCCAGCAGCTTTTTAGCGGGGGGGGCCCAAGAGACCCAGTACTTC. Translating gives CASSFLAGGAQETQYF.

The J gene is TRBJ2-1, the V gene TRBV9, with 9 bases that match TRBD2. Germline V gives CDR1 SGDLS, CDR2 YYNGEE. Trimming at V came to 5 bases and at J to 5 bases, leaving 5 bases not matched to a gene. The CDR3 covers 14 residues. In DNA, the CDR3 is TGTGCCAGCAGTCAGCGGGAGGCCCACAATGAGCAGTTCTTC. Translated, it gives CASSQREAHNEQFF.